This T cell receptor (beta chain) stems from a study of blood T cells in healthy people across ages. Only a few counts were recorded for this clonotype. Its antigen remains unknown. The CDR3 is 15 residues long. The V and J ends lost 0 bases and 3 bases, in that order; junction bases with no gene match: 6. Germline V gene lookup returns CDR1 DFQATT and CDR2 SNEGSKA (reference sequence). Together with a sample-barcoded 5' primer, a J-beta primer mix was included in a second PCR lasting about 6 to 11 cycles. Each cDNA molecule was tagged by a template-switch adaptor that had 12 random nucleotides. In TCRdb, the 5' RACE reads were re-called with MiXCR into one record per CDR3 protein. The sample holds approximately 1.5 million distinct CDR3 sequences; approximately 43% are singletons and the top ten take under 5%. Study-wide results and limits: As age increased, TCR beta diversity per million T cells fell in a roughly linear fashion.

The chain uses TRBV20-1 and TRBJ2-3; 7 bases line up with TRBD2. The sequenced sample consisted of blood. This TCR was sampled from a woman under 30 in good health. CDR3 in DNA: TGCAGTGCTAGAGATCCACTAGCGAGAACAGATACGCAGTATTTT. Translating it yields CSARDPLARTDTQYF.